This T cell receptor beta chain was identified in a study of Graves' ophthalmopathy and Graves' hyperthyroidism. Points from the study as a whole: Most expanded thyroid clonotypes above 0.001 frequency also appeared in blood.

Amplified TCR beta CDR3 regions were obtained using RNA transcripts as template. In the first round, RT-PCR was carried out with HTBI primers, and a multiplex PCR formed the second round. TCRdb reprocessed the multiplex PCR reads via MiXCR and lists one record per CDR3 protein. The repertoire holds around 1,200,000 distinct CDR3 sequences, with about two fifths as singletons. This clonotype was recorded at least ten times. The antigen remains unidentified. V was cut by 7 bases and J by 4 bases, with 11 bases left in between. This CDR3 comprises 12 residues. V is TRBV12-3 or TRBV12-4 and J is TRBJ2-7, with D maybe TRBD2 (5 bases). This receptor was taken from an adult man with Graves' hyperthyroidism. The sequenced sample consisted of peripheral blood or thyroid tissue (not recorded which). This CDR3 reads CASKLRGYEQYF. CDR3 sequence (DNA): TGTGCCAGCAAGCTACGGGGATACGAGCAGTACTTC.